Detailed here is one TCR beta chain. Its target is not known. The sample belongs to a study of shared clonotypes between healthy human individuals. Study outcomes and limitations: Among the subsets, naive ones generally showed larger estimated richness than memory ones.

The CDR3 length is 15 residues. V lost 2 bases and J lost 3, with 11 bases in between. The V gene's germline CDR1 is KGHSH and CDR2 LQKENI. Produced via immunoSEQ multiplex PCR; TCRdb's table is partial and in-frame only. The table records 180,000 or so clones, 85% to 95% of them present only once. This sequence originates from a woman in her 30s in good health. J is TRBJ1-5 and V is TRBV18; a possible D gene is TRBD1 (5 bases). Sequencing was performed on naive CD4+ T cells sorted from blood. Subset indicated: CD45RA+ positively selected. CDR3 coding DNA: TGTGCCAGCTCACCAGTACAGACAGTCAATCAGCCCCAGCATTTT. Its protein product is CASSPVQTVNQPQHF.